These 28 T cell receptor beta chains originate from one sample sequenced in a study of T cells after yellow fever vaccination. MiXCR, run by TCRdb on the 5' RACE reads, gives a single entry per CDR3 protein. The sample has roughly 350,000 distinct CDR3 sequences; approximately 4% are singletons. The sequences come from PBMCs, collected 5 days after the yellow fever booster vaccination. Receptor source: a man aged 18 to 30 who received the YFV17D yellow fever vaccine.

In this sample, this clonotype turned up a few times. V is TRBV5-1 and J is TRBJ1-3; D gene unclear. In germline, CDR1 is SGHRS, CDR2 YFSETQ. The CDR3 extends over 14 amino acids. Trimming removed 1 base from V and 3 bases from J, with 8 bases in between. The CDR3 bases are TGCGCCAGCAGCTTGCAGGTTGGTGGAAACACCATATATTTT. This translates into CASSLQVGGNTIYF.

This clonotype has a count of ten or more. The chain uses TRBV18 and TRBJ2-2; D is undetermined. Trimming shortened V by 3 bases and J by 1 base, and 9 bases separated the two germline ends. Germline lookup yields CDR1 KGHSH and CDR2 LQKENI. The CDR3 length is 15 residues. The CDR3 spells CASSPLQKNTGELFF. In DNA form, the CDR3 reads TGTGCCAGCTCACCTCTCCAGAAGAACACCGGGGAGCTGTTTTTT.

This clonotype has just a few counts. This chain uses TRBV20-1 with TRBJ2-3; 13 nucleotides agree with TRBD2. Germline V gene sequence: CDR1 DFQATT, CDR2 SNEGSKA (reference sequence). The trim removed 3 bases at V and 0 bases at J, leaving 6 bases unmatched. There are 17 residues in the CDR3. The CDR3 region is CSARSRLAGGSTDTQYF. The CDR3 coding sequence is TGCAGTGCTAGGTCCAGACTAGCGGGGGGCAGCACAGATACGCAGTATTTT.

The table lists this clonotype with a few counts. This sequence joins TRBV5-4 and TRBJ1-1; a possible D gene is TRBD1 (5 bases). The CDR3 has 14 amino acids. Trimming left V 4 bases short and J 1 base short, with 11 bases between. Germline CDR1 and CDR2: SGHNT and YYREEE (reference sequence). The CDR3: CASSPPDRNTEAFF. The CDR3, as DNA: TGTGCCAGCAGCCCTCCCGACAGGAACACTGAAGCTTTCTTT.

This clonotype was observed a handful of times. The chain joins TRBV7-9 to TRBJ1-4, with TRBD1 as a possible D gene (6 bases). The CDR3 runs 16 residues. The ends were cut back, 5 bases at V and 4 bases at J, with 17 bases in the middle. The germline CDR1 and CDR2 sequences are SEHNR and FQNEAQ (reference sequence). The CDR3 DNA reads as TGTGCCAGCAGCCGACTACCGACAGGTCTTAATGAAAAACTGTTTTTT. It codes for CASSRLPTGLNEKLFF.

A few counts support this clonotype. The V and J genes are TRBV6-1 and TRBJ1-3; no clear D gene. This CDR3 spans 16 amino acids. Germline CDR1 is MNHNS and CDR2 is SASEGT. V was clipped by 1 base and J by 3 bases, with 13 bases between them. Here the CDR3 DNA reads TGTGCCAGCAGTGAAGGACGACCGCTCTATGGAAACACCATATATTTT. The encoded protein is CASSEGRPLYGNTIYF.

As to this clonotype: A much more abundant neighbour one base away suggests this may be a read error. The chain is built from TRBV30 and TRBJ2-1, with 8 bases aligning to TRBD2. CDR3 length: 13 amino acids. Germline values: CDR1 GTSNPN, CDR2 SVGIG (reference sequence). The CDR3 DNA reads TGTGCCTGGAGTCCAGCGGGGGCGAATGAGAAGTTCTTC. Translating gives CAWSPAGANEKFF.

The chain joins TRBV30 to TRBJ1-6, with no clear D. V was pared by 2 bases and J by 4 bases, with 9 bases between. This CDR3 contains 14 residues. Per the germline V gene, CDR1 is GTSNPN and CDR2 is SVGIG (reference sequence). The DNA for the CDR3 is TGTGCCTGGAGTCCACAGACTTATAATTCACCCCTCCACTTT. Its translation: CAWSPQTYNSPLHF.

Here the CDR3 DNA reads TGTGCCAGCGTACTAGCGGGGAACACCGGGGAGCTGTTTTTT. Translating it yields CASVLAGNTGELFF. The chain employs TRBV7-9 and TRBJ2-2; 9 positions agree with TRBD2. Germline assignment: CDR1 SEHNR and CDR2 FQNEAQ (reference sequence). V dropped 8 bases and J dropped 1; count of bases not matched to a gene: 2. This CDR3 spans 14 amino acids.

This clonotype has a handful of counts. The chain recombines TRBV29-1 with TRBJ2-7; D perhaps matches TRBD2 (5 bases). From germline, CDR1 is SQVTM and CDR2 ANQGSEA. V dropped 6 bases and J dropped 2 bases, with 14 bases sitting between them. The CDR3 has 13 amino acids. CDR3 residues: CSVRDAGPYEQYF. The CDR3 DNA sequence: TGCAGCGTCCGGGATGCAGGTCCCTACGAGCAGTACTTC.

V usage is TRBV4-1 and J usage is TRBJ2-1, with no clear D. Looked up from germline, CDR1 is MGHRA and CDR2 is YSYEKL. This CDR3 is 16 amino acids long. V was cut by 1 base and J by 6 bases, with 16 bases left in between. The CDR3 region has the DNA TGCGCCAGCAGCCAAGTTTCTAGGGTCTTTGGCAATGAGCAGTTCTTC. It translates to CASSQVSRVFGNEQFF.

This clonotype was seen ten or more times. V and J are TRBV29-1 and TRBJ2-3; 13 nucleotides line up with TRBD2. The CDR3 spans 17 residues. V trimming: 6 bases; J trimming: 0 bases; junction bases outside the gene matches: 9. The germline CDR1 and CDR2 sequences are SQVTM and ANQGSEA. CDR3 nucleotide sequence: TGCAGCGTGGGGGGACTAGCGGGGTTCTCTAGCACAGATACGCAGTATTTT. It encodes CSVGGLAGFSSTDTQYF.

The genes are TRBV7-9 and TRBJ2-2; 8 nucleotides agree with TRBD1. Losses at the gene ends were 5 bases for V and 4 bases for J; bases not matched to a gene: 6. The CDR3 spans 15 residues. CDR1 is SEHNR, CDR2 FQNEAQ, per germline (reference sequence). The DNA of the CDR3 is TGTGCCAGCAGCGGGACAGGTCAGGGCACCGGGGAGCTGTTTTTT. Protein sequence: CASSGTGQGTGELFF.

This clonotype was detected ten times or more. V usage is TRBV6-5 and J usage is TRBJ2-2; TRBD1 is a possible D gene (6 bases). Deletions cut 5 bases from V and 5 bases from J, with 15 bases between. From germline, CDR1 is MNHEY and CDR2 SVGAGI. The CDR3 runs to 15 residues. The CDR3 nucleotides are TGTGCCAGCAGTCCTGAAGGGGGTTGGACCGGGGAGCTGTTTTTT. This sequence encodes CASSPEGGWTGELFF.

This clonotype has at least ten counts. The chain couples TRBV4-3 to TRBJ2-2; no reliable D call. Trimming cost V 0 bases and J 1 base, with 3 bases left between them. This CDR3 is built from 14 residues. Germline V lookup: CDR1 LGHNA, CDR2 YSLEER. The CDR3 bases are TGCGCCAGCAGCCAAGATGGGAACACCGGGGAGCTGTTTTTT. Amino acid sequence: CASSQDGNTGELFF.

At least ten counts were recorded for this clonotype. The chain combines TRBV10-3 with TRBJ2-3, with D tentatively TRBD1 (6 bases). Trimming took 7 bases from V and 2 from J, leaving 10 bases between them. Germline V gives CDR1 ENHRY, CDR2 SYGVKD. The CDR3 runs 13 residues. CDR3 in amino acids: CAIMAGATDTQYF. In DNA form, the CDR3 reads TGTGCCATCATGGCAGGGGCCACAGATACGCAGTATTTT.

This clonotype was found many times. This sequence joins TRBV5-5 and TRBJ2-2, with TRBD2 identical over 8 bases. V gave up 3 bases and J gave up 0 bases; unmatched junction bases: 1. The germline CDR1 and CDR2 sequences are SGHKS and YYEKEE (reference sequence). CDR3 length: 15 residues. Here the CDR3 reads CASSSGGTNTGELFF. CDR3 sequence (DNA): TGTGCCAGCAGCTCGGGGGGGACGAACACCGGGGAGCTGTTTTTT.

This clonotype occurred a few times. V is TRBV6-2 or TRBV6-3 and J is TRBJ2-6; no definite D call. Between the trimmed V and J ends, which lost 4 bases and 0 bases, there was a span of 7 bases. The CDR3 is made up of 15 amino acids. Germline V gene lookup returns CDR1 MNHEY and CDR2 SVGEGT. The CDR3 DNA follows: TGTGCCAGCAGTTTACACTCCTCTGGGGCCAACGTCCTGACTTTC. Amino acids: CASSLHSSGANVLTF.

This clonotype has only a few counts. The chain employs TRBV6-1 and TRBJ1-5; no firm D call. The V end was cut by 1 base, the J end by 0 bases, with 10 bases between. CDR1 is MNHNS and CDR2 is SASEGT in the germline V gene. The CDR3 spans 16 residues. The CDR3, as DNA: TGTGCCAGCAGTGAAGGGCCGGAGTATAGCAATCAGCCCCAGCATTTT. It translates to CASSEGPEYSNQPQHF.

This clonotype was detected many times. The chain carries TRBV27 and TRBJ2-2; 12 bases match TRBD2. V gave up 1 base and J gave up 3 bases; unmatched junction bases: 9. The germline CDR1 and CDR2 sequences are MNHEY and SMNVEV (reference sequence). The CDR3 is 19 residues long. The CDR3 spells CASSLLSSGGAPDTGELFF. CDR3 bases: TGTGCCAGCAGTTTATTATCTAGCGGGGGGGCCCCGGACACCGGGGAGCTGTTTTTT.

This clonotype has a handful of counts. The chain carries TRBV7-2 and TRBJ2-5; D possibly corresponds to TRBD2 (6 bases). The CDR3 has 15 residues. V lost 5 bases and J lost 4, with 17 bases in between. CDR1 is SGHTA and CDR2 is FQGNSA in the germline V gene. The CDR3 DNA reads TGTGCCAGCAGCCGAACGTCGACTAGTAGAGAGACCCAGTACTTC. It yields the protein CASSRTSTSRETQYF.

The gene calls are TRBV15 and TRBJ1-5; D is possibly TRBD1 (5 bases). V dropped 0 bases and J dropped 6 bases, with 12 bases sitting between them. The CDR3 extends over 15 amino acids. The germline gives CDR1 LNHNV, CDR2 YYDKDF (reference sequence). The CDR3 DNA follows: TGTGCCACCAGCAGAGATGGAGGGGCCGGTCAGCCCCAGCATTTT. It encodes CATSRDGGAGQPQHF.

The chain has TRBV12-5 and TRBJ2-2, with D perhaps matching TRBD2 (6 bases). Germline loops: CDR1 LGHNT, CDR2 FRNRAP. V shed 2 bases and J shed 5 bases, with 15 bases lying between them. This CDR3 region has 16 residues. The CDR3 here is CASGLIREDRTGELFF. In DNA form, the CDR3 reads TGTGCTAGTGGTTTGATCAGGGAGGATAGGACCGGGGAGCTGTTTTTT.

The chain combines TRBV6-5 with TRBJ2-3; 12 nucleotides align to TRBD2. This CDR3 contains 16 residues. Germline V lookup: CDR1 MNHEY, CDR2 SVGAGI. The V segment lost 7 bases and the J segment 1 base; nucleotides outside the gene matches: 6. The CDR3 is CASTLAGGRGTDTQYF. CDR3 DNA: TGTGCCAGCACTCTAGCGGGGGGGCGGGGCACAGATACGCAGTATTTT.

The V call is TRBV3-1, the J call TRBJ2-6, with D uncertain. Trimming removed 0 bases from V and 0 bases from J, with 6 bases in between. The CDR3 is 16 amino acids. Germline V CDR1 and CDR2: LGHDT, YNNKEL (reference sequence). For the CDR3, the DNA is TGTGCCAGCAGCCAAGACGCCCACTCTGGGGCCAACGTCCTGACTTTC. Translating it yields CASSQDAHSGANVLTF.

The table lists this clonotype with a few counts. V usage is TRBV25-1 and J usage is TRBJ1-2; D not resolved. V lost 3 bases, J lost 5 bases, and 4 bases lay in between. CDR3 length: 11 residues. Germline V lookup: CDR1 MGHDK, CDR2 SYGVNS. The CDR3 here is CASSDDYGYTF. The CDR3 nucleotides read TGTGCCAGCAGTGACGATTATGGCTACACCTTC.

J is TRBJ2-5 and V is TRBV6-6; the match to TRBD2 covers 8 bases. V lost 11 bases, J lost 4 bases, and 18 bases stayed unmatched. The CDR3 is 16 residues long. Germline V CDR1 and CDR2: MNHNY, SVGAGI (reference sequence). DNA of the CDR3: TGTGCCTGTACAGGAGCCAGGCGGGGGGTGGGAGAGACCCAGTACTTC. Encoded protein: CACTGARRGVGETQYF.

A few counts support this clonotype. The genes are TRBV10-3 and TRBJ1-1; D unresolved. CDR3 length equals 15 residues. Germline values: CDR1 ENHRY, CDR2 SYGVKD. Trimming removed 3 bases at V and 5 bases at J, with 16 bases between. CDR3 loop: CAISDEEPLWTEAFF. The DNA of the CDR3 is TGTGCCATCAGTGACGAGGAGCCACTTTGGACTGAAGCTTTCTTT.